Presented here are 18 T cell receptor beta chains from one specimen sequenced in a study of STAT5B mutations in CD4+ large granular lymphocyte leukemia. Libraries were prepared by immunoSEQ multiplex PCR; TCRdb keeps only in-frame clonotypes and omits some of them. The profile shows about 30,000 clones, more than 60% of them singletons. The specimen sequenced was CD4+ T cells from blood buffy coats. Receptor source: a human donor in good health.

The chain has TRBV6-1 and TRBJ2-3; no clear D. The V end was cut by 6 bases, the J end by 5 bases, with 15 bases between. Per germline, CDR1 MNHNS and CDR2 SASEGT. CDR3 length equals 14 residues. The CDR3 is CASSALTNGDTQYF. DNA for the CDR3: TGTGCCAGCAGCGCATTAACAAACGGAGATACGCAGTATTTT.

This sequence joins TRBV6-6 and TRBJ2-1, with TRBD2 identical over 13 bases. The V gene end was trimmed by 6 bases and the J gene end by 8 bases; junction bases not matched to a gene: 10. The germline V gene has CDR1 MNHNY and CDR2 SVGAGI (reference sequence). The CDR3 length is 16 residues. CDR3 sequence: CASRIGTSGARDEQFF. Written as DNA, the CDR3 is TGTGCCAGCAGAATAGGGACTAGCGGGGCGCGGGATGAGCAGTTCTTC.

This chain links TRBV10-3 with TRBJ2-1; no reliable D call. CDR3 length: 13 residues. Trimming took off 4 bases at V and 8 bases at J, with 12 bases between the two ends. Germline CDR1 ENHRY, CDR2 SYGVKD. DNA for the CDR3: TGTGCCATCAGTGTACATCAAGGCGATGAGCAGTTCTTC. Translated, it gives CAISVHQGDEQFF.

The chain's CDR3 is CASSQDSLGQGSSGANVLTF. The CDR3 DNA reads as TGTGCCAGCAGCCAAGACTCCCTAGGGCAGGGCAGCTCTGGGGCCAACGTCCTGACTTTC. This chain uses TRBV4-2 with TRBJ2-6, with D possibly matching TRBD1 (5 bases). There are 20 residues in the CDR3. The germline V and J ends were trimmed by 0 bases and 0 bases, with 18 bases remaining between them. Germline CDR1 and CDR2: LGHNA and YNFKEQ.

The CDR3 loop is CSVIDIRDTQYF. The CDR3 DNA sequence: TGCAGCGTTATTGATATTAGGGATACGCAGTATTTT. The rearrangement links TRBV29-1 to TRBJ2-3, with D unclear. The CDR3 is 12 residues long. Trimming cost V 5 bases and J 6 bases, with 12 bases left between them. CDR1 and CDR2 from the germline V gene are SQVTM and ANQGSEA.

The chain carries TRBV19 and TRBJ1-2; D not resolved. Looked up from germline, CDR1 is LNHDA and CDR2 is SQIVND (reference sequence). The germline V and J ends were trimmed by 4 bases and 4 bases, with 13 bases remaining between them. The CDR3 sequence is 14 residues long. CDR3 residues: CASSRSSGIYGYTF. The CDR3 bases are TGTGCCAGTAGTAGGTCCTCGGGCATCTATGGCTACACCTTC.

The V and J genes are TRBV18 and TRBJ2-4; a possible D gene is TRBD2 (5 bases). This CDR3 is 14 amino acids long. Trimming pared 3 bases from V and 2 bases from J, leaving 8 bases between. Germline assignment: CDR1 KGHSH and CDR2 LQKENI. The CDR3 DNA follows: TGTGCCAGCTCACCCCCCGGGACCAAAAACATTCAGTACTTC. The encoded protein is CASSPPGTKNIQYF.

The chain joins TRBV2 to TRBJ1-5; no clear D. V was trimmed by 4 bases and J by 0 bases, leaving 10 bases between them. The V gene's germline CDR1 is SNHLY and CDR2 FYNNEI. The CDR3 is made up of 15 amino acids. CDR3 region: CASSASIPSNQPQHF. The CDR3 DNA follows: TGTGCCAGCAGTGCATCCATCCCTAGCAATCAGCCCCAGCATTTT.

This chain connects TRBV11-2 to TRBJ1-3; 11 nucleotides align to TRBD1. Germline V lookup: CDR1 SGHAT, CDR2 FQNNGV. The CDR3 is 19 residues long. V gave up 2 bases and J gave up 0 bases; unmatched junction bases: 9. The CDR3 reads CASSLTRGQGANSGNTIYF. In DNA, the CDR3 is TGTGCCAGCAGCTTAACTCGAGGACAGGGGGCCAACTCTGGAAACACCATATATTTT.

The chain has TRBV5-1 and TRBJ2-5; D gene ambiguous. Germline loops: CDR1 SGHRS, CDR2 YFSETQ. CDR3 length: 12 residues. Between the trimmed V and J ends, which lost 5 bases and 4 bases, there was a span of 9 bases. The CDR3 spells CASRELSETQYF. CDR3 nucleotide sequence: TGCGCCAGCAGAGAGTTGTCAGAGACCCAGTACTTC. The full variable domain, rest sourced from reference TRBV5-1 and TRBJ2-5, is KAGVTQTPRYLIKTRGQQVTLSCSPISGHRSVSWYQQTPGQGLQFLFEYFSETQRNKGNFPGRFSGRQFSNSRSEMNVSTLELGDSALYLCASRELSETQYFGPGTRLLVL.

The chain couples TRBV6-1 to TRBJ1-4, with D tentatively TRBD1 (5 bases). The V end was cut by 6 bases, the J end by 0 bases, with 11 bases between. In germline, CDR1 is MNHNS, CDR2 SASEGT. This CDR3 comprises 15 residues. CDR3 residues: CASRPDRATNEKLFF. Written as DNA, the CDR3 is TGTGCCAGCAGACCCGACAGAGCAACTAATGAAAAACTGTTTTTT.

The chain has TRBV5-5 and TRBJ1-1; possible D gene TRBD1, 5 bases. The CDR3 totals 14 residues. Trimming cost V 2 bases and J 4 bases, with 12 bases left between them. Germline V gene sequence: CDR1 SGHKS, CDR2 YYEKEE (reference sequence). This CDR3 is CASSLGPGGTEAFF. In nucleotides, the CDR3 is TGTGCCAGCAGCTTAGGCCCCGGGGGCACTGAAGCTTTCTTT.

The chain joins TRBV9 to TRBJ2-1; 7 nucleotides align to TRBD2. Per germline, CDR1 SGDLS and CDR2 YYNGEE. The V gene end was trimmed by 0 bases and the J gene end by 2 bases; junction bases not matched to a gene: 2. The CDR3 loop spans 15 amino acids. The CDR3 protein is CASSVVAGAYNEQFF. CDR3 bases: TGTGCCAGCAGCGTAGTTGCGGGGGCCTACAATGAGCAGTTCTTC.

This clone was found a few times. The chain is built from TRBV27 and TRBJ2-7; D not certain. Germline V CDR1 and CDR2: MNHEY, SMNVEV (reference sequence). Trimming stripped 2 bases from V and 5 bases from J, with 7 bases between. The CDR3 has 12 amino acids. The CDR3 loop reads CASSLLGNEQYF. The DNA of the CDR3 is TGTGCCAGCAGTTTACTAGGTAACGAGCAGTACTTC.

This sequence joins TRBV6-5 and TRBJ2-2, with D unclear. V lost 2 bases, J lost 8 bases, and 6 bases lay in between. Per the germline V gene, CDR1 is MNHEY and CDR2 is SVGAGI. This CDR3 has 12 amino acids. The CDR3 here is CASSYINGELFF. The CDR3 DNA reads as TGTGCCAGCAGTTACATCAATGGGGAGCTGTTTTTT.

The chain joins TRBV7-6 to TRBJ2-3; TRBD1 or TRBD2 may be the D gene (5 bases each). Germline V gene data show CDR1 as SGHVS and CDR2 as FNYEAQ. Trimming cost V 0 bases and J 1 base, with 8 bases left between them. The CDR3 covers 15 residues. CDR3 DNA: TGTGCCAGCAGCTTAGCCCCGGGACGCACAGATACGCAGTATTTT. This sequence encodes CASSLAPGRTDTQYF.

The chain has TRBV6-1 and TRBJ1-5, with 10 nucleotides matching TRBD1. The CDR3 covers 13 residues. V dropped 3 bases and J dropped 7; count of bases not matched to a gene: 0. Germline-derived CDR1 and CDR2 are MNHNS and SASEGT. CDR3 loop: CASSEGQGQPQHF. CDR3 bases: TGTGCCAGCAGTGAGGGACAGGGGCAGCCCCAGCATTTT.

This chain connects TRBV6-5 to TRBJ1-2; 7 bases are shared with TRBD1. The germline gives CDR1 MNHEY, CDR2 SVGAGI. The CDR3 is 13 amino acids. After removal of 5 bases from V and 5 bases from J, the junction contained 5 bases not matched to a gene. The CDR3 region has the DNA TGTGCCAGCAGTCCTCAGGGGGGGTATGGCTACACCTTC. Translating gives CASSPQGGYGYTF.